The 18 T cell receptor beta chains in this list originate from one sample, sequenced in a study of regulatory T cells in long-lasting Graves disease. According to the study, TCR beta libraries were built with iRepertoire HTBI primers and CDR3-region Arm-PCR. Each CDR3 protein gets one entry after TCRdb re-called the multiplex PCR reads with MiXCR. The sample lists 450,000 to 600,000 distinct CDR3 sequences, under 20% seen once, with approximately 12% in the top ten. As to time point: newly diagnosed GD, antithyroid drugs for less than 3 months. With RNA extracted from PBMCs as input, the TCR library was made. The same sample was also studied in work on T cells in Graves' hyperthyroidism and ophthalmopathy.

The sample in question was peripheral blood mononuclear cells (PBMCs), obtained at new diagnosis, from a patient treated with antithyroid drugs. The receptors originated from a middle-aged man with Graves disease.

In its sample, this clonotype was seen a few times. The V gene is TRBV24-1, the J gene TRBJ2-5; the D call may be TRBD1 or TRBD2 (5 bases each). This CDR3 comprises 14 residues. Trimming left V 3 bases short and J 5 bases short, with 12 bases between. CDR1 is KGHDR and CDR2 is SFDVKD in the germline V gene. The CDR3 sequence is CATSDTGTVETQYF. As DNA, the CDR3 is TGTGCCACCAGTGATACGGGGACCGTCGAGACCCAGTACTTC.

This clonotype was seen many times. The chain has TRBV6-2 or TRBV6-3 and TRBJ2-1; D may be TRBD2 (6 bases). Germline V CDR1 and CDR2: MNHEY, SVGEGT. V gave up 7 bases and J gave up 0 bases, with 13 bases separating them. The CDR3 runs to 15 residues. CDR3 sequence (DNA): TGTGCCAGCAATGAGGCGGAGGGCTCCTACAATGAGCAGTTCTTC. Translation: CASNEAEGSYNEQFF.

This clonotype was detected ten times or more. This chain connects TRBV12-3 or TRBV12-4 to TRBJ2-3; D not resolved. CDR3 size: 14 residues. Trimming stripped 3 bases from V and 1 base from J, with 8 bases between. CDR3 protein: CASSFLRGTDTQYF. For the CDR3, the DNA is TGTGCCAGCAGTTTCCTCCGGGGCACAGATACGCAGTATTTT.

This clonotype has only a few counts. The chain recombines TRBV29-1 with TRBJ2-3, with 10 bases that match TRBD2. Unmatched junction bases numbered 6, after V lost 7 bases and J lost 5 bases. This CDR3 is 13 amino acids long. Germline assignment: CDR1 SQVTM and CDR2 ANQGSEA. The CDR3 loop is CSGPSGSGDTQYF. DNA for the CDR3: TGCAGCGGTCCTAGCGGGAGTGGAGATACGCAGTATTTT.

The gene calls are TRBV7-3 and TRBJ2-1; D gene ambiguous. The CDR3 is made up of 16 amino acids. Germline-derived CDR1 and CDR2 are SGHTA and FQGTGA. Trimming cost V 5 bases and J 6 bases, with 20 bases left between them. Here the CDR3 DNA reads TGTGCCAGCAGCCACCACGACCCTCAGATATCCAATGAGCAGTTCTTC. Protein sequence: CASSHHDPQISNEQFF.

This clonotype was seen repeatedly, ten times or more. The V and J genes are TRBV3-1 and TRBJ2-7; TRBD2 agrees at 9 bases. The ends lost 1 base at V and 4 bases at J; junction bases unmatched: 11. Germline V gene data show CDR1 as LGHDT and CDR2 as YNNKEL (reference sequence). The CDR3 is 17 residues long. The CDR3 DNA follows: TGTGCCAGCAGCCAAGTTACGGTGCGGGAGGGCGTGTACGAGCAGTACTTC. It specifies CASSQVTVREGVYEQYF.

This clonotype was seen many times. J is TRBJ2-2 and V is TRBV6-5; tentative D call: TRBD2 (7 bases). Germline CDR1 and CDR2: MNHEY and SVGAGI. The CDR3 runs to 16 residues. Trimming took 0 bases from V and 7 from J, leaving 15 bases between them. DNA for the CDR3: TGTGCCAGCAGTTACTCGCGGGGGCTTGGGAACGGGGAGCTGTTTTTT. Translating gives CASSYSRGLGNGELFF.

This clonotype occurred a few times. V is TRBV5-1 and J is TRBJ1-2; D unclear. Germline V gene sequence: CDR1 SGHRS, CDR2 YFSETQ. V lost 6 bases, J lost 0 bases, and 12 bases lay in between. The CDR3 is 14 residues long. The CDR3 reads CASKAQRANYGYTF. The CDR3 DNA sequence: TGCGCCAGCAAGGCACAGCGAGCTAACTATGGCTACACCTTC.

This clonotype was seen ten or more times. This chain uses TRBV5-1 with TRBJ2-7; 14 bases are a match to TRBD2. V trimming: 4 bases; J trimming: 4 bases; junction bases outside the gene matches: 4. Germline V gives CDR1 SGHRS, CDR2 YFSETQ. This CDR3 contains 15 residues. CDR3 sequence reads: CASSLGTSGGYEQYF. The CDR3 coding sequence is TGCGCCAGCAGCCTGGGGACTAGCGGGGGATACGAGCAGTACTTC.

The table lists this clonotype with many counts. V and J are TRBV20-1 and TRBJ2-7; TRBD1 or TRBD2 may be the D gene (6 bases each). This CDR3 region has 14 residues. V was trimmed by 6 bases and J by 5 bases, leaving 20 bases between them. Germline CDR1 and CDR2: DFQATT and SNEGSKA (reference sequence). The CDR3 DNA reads TGCAGTGCACAAAGACGCAGGGGAGGCAACGAGCAGTACTTC. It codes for CSAQRRRGGNEQYF.

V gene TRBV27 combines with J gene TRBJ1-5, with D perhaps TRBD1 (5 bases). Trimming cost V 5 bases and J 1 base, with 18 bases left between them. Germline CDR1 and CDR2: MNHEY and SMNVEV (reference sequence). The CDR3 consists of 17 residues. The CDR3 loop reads CASSPTSPQGSNQPQHF. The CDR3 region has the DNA TGTGCCAGCAGTCCGACGTCTCCCCAGGGCAGCAATCAGCCCCAGCATTTT.

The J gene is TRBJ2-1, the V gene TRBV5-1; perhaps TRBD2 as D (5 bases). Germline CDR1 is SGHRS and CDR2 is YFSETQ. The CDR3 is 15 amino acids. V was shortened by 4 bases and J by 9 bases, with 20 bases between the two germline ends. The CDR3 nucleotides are TGCGCCAGCAGCACCGGGGAAAGCGTCATGGGTGAGCAGTTCTTC. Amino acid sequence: CASSTGESVMGEQFF.

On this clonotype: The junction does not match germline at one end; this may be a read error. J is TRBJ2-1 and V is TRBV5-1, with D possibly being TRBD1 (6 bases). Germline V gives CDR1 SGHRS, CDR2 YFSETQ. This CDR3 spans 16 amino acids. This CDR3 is CASSQGQLNGHNEQFF. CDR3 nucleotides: TGCGCCAGCAGCCAAGGACAGTTGAATGGCCACAATGAGCAGTTCTTT.

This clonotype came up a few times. The CDR3: CASRTSISNQPQHF. CDR3 nucleotides: TGTGCCAGTAGAACAAGTATTAGCAATCAGCCCCAGCATTTT. This sequence joins TRBV19 and TRBJ1-5; D not certain. The V end lost 6 bases, the J end lost 0 bases, and 9 bases lay between the germline ends. The CDR3 has 14 amino acids. Looked up from germline, CDR1 is LNHDA and CDR2 is SQIVND (reference sequence).

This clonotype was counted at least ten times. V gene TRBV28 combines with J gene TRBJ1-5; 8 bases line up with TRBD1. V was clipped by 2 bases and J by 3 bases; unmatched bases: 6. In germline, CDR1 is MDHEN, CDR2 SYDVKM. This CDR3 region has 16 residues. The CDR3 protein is CASSLTGQGLNQPQHF. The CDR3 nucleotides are TGTGCCAGCAGTTTAACAGGACAGGGCCTCAATCAGCCCCAGCATTTT.

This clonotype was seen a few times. The CDR3 DNA reads TGCGCCAGCAGCTTGGAGCACATACGAGGTGGCTATGGCTACACCTTC. Its protein product is CASSLEHIRGGYGYTF. This chain connects TRBV5-1 to TRBJ1-2; D unresolved. The CDR3 consists of 16 residues. The V gene's germline CDR1 is SGHRS and CDR2 YFSETQ. V was cut by 0 bases and J by 4 bases, with 16 bases left in between.

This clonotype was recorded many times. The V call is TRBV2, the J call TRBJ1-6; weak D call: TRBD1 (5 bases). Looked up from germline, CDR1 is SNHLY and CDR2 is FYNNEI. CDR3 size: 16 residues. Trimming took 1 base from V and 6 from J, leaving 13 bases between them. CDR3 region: CASSEGVGHSNSPLHF. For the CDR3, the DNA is TGTGCCAGCAGTGAAGGTGTTGGACATTCTAATTCACCCCTCCACTTT.

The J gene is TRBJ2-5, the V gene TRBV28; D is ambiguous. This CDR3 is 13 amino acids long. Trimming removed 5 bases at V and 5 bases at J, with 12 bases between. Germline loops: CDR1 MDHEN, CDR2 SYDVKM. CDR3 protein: CASSPPFWETQYF. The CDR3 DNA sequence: TGTGCCAGCAGTCCCCCCTTTTGGGAGACCCAGTACTTC.